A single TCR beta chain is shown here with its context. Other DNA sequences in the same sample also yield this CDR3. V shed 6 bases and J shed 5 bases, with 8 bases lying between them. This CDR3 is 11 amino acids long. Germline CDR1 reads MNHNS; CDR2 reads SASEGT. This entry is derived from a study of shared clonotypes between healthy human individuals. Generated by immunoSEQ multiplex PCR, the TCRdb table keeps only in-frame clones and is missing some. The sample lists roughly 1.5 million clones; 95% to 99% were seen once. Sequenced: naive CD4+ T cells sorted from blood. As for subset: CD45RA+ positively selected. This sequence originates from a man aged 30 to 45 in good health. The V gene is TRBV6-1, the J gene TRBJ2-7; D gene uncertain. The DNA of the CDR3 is TGTGCCAGCAGCGAGGTGGACGAGCAGTACTTC. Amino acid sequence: CASSEVDEQYF.